This T cell receptor (beta chain) was profiled in a study of beta chain features in type 1 diabetes. Since all of the isolated RNA was reverse transcribed, expressed TCRB transcripts were what got sequenced. Here immunoSEQ multiplex PCR was the method, and the copy in TCRdb shows in-frame clones only, minus some. The sample lists 450,000 to 600,000 clones, approximately 30% occurring once. Study observations and caveats: All four CD4+ subsets from Type 1 diabetes patients carried moderately but significantly shorter TCRB CDR3s.

Germline V lookup: CDR1 SGHDT, CDR2 YYEEEE. Trimming left V 2 bases short and J 3 bases short, with 11 bases between. The CDR3 loop spans 14 amino acids. Details on this clone: The target antigen is unknown.

The sequencing input was naive CD4+ T cells from blood. The chain recombines TRBV5-6 with TRBJ1-1, with TRBD1 as a possible D gene (6 bases). The receptor was isolated from a man aged 18 to 29 in good health. The chain's CDR3 is CASSLTGRDTEAFF. DNA for the CDR3: TGTGCCAGCAGCTTAACAGGGCGGGACACTGAAGCTTTCTTT.